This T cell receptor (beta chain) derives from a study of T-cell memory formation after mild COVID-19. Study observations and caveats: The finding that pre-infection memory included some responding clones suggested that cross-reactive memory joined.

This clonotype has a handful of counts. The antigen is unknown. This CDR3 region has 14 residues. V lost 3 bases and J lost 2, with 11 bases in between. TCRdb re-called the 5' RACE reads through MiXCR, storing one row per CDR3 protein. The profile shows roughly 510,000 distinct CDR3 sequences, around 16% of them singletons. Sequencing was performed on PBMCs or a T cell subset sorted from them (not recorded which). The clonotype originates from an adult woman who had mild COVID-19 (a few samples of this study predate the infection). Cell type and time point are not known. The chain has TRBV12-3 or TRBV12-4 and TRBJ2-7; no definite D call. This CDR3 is CASSFDGSPYEQYF. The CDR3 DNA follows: TGTGCCAGCAGTTTTGACGGCAGCCCCTACGAGCAGTACTTC.